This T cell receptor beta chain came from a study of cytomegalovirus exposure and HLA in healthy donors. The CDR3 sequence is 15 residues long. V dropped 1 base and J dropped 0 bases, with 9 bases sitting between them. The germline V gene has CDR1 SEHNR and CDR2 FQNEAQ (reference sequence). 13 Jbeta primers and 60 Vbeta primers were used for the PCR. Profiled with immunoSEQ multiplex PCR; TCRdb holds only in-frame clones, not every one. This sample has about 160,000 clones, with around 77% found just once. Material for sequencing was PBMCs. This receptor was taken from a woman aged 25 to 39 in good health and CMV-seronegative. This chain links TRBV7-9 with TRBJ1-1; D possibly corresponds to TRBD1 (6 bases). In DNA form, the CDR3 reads TGTGCCAGCAGCTTAGGGACAGCCATGAACACTGAAGCTTTCTTT. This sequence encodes CASSLGTAMNTEAFF.